One TCR beta chain is described in this entry. No antigen is known for it. In germline, CDR1 is LGHNA, CDR2 YSLEER. The CDR3 covers 18 residues. After removal of 1 base from V and 4 bases from J, the junction contained 14 bases not matched to a gene. Though probably carrying unrecorded immune exposures, donors were nominally healthy at sampling. The record originates from a study of cytomegalovirus exposure and HLA in healthy donors. Study observations and caveats: Certain sequence variants were highly shared and formed a cluster, and this cluster was likely a sequencing artifact. The records held CMV serostatus as the only immune exposure information.

The PCR made use of 60 Vbeta and 13 Jbeta primers. Sequencing was performed with immunoSEQ multiplex PCR; in TCRdb, only in-frame clones are kept and a portion is missing. This sample's table reports some 150,000 clones. The source of this sequence is a woman aged 18-29 years in good health and CMV-seronegative. The J gene is TRBJ2-3, the V gene TRBV4-3, with TRBD1 matching 7 bases. Sequences were obtained from PBMCs. CDR3 nucleotide sequence: TGCGCCAGCAGCCAAGTCCGGCGCCAGACAGGGAAGCCAGATACGCAGTATTTT. Translating it yields CASSQVRRQTGKPDTQYF.